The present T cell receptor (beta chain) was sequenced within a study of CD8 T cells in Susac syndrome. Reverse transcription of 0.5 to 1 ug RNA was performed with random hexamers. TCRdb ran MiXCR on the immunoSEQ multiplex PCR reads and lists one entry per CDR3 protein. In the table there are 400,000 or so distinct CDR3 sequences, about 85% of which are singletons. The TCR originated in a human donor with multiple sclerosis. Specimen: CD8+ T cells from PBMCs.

CDR3: CASPKGQGVAWGDLNTGELFF. In nucleotides, the CDR3 is TGTGCCAGCCCAAAAGGGCAGGGGGTCGCCTGGGGGGATTTGAACACCGGGGAGCTGTTTTTT. The rearrangement uses TRBV25-1 and TRBJ2-2; a possible D gene is TRBD1 (7 bases). Germline values: CDR1 MGHDK, CDR2 SYGVNS. V was pared by 8 bases and J by 1 base, with 32 bases between. The CDR3 is made up of 21 amino acids.